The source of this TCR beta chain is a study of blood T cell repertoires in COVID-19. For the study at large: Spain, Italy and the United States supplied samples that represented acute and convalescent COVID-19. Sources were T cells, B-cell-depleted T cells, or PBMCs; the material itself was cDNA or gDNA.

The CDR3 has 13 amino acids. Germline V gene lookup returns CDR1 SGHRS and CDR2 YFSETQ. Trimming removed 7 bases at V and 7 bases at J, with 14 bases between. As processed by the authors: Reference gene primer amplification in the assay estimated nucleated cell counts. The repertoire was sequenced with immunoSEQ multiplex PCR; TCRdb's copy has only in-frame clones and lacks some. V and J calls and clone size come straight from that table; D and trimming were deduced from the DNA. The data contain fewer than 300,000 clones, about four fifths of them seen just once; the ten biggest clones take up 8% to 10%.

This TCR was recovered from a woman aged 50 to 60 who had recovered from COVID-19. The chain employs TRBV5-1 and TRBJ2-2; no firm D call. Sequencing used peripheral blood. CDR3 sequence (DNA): TGCGCCAGCGGCGGTAAGACGAGCGGGGAGCTGTTTTTT. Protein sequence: CASGGKTSGELFF.